The present TCR beta chain was sequenced within a study of blood T cell repertoires in COVID-19. Overall study: Researchers got acute and convalescent COVID-19 samples from the United States, Italy and Spain.

This table comes from immunoSEQ multiplex PCR, and its TCRdb copy is limited to in-frame clones, with some not included. This table holds roughly 700,000 clones, approximately 90% found once. The germline CDR1 and CDR2 sequences are MNHNY and SVGAGI (reference sequence). V was cut by 7 bases and J by 1 base, with 16 bases left in between. This CDR3 contains 15 residues. Input material: peripheral blood. The V call is TRBV6-6, the J call TRBJ1-1; possible D gene TRBD1, 6 bases. The source is a woman aged 18-35 years with acute or convalescent COVID-19. This CDR3 reads CASTPPTGKNTEAFF. CDR3 coding DNA: TGTGCCAGCACCCCCCCGACAGGCAAGAACACTGAAGCTTTCTTT.